This T cell receptor (beta chain) was obtained from a study of blood T cell repertoires in COVID-19. Study-level background: Samples came from the United States, Italy and Spain, spanning acute and convalescent COVID-19. In each case, the material was cDNA or gDNA derived from T cells, B-cell-depleted T cells, or PBMCs.

This CDR3 spans 14 amino acids. Germline CDR1 is MRHNA and CDR2 is SNTAGT. V gave up 2 bases and J gave up 3 bases, with 7 bases separating them. The authors' processing: How many nucleated cells were present was estimated from reference gene primer amplification. Only in-frame clones appear in the TCRdb table, and some are missing; sequencing was by immunoSEQ multiplex PCR. That table is the source of V, J and clone size, and D and trimming were worked out from the DNA. Seen here are tens of thousands of clones, almost 85% observed once, and the top ten hold approximately 6.7%. The rearrangement joins TRBV6-4 to TRBJ2-2; tentatively, D is TRBD1 (5 bases). The receptor was derived from a man aged 50 to 59 with active or convalescent COVID-19. The sample taken for sequencing was peripheral blood. As DNA, the CDR3 is TGTGCCAGCAGTGACGGGGCCCACACCGGGGAGCTGTTTTTT. Protein product: CASSDGAHTGELFF.